The entry below gives a single T cell receptor (beta chain) sequence along with its context. The target antigen is unknown. PCR used 60 Vbeta primers and 13 Jbeta primers. Measured with immunoSEQ multiplex PCR; TCRdb has only the in-frame clones, and not every one. Altogether about 150,000 clones are present, 60% to 85% being singletons, with the ten largest covering 7%. The data were obtained in a study of cytomegalovirus exposure and HLA in healthy donors. Study-wide results and limits: Earlier analysis found most TCR beta V segments productive about 87% or about 30% of the time.

With 2 bases removed from V and 2 bases from J, the gap between germline ends came to 10 bases. The CDR3 spans 13 residues. Germline loops: CDR1 GTSNPN, CDR2 SVGIG (reference sequence). The genes are TRBV30 and TRBJ2-7; possibly TRBD2 for D (6 bases). Sequenced material: PBMCs. This receptor was identified in a woman in her thirties or forties in good health and CMV-seropositive. The CDR3 region has the DNA TGTGCCTGGAGTAGGAGGGCCCCCTACGAGCAGTACTTC. Translating it yields CAWSRRAPYEQYF. The variable domain in full, completed from reference TRBV30 and TRBJ2-7, reads SQTIHQWPATLVQPVGSPLSLECTVEGTSNPNLYWYRQAAGRGLQLLFYSVGIGQISSEVPQNLSASRPQDRQFILSSKKLLLSDSGFYLCAWSRRAPYEQYFGPGTRLTVT.